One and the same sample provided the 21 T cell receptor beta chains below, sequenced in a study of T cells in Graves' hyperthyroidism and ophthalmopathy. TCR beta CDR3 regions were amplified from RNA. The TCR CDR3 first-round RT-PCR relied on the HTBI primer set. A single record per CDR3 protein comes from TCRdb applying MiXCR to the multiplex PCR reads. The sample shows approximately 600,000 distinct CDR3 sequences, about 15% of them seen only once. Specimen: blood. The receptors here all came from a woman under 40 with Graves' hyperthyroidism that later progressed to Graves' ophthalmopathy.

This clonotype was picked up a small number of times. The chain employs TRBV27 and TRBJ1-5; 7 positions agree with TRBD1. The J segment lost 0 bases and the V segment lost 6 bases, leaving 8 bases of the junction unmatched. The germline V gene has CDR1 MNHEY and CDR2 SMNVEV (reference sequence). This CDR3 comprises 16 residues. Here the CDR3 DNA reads TGTGCCAGCAGACAGGATGACAGGGATAGCAATCAGCCCCAGCATTTT. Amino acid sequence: CASRQDDRDSNQPQHF.

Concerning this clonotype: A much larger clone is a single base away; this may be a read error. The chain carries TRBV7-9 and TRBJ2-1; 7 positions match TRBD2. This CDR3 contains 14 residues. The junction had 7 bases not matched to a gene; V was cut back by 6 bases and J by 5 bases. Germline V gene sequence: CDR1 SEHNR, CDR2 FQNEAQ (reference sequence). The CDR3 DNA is TGTGCCAGCAGGGGAGGGAACGCAGACAATGAGCAGTTCTTC. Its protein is CASRGGNADNEQFF.

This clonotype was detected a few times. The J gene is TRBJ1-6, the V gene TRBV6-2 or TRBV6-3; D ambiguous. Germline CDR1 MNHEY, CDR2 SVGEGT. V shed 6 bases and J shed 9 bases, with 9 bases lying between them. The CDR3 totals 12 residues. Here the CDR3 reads CASSPSSSPLHF. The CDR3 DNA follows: TGTGCCAGCAGCCCGAGCAGTTCACCCCTCCACTTT.

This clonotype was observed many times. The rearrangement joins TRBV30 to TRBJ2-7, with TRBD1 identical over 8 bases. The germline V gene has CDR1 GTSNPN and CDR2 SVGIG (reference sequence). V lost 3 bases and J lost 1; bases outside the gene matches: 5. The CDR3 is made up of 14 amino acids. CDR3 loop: CAWRDRGPSYEQYF. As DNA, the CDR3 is TGTGCCTGGAGAGACAGGGGACCATCCTACGAGCAGTACTTC.

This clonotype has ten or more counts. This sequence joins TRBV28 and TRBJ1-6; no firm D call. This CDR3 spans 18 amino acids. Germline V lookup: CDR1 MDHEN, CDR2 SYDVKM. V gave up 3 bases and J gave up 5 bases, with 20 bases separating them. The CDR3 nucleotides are TGTGCCAGCAGTTTTTGGCCGAAGCTCTCGAGTCATAATTCACCCCTCCACTTT. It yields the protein CASSFWPKLSSHNSPLHF. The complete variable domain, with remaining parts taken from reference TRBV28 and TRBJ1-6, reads DVKVTQSSRYLVKRTGEKVFLECVQDMDHENMFWYRQDPGLGLRLIYFSYDVKMKEKGDIPEGYSVSREKKERFSLILESASTNQTSMYLCASSFWPKLSSHNSPLHFGNGTRLTVT.

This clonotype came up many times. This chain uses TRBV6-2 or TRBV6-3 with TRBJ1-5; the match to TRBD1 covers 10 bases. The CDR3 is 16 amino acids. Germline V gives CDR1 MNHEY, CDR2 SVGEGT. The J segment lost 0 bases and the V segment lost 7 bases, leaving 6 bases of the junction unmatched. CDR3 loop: CASNPGQGRSNQPQHF. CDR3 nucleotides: TGTGCCAGCAATCCGGGACAGGGGCGTAGCAATCAGCCCCAGCATTTT.

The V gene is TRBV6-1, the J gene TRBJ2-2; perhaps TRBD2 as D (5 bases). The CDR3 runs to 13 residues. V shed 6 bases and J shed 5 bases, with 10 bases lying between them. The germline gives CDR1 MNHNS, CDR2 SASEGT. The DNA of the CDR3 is TGTGCCAGCAGAACCTCGGGAACCGGGGAGCTGTTTTTT. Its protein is CASRTSGTGELFF.

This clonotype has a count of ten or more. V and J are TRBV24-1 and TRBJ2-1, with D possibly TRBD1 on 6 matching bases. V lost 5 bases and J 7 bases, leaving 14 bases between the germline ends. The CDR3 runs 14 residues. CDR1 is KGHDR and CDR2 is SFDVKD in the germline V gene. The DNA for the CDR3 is TGTGCCACCAGTGCCGTAACAGGGTGGAATGAGCAGTTCTTC. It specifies CATSAVTGWNEQFF.

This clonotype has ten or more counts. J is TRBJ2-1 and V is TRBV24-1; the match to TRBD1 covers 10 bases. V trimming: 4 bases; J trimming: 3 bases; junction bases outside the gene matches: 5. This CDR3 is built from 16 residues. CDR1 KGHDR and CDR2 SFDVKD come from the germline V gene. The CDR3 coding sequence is TGTGCCACCAGTGACCCGACAGGGGGCCGCTACAATGAGCAGTTCTTC. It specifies CATSDPTGGRYNEQFF.

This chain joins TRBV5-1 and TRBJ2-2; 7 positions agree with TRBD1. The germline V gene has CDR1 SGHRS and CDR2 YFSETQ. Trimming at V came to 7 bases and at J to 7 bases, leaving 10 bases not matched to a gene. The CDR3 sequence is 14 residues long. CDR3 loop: CASHLQGGYGELFF. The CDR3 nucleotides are TGCGCCAGCCACCTACAAGGGGGCTACGGGGAGCTGTTTTTT.

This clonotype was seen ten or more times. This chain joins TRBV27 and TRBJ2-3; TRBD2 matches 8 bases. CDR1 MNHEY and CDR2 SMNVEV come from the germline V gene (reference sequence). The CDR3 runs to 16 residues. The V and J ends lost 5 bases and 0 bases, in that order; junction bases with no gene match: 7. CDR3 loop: CASSPPAGESTDTQYF. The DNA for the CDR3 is TGTGCCAGCAGTCCCCCAGCGGGAGAGAGCACAGATACGCAGTATTTT.

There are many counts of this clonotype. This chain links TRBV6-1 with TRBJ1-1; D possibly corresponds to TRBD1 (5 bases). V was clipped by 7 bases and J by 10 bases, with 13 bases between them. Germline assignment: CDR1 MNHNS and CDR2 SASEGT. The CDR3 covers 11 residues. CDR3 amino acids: CASTQGRAAFF. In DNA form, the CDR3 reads TGTGCCAGCACGCAAGGCAGGGCAGCTTTCTTT.

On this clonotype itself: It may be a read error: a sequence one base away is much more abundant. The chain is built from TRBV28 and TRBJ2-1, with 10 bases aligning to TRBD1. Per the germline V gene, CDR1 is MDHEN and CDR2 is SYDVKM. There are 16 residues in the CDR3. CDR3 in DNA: TGTGCCAGCAGAATAGGCCCCGGGACAGGGGACAATGGGCAGTTCTTC. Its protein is CASRIGPGTGDNGQFF.

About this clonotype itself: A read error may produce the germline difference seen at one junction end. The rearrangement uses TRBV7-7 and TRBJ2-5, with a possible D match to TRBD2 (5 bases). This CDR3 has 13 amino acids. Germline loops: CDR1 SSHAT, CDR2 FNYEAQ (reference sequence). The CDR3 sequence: CASSPDFQETQYF. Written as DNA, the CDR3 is TGTGCTAGCAGCCCGGACTTCCAAGAGACCCAGTACTTC.

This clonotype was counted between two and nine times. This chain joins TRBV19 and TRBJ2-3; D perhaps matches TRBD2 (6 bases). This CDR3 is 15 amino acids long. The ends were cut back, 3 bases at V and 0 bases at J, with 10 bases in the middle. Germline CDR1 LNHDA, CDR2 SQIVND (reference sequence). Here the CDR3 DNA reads TGTGCCAGTAGTATGGGGAGCGGGAGCACAGATACGCAGTATTTT. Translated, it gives CASSMGSGSTDTQYF.

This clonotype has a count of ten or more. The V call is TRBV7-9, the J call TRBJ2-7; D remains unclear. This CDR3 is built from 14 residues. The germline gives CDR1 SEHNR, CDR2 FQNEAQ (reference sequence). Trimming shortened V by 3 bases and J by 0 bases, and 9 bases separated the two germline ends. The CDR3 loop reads CASSFSSSSYEQYF. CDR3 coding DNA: TGTGCCAGCAGCTTTTCCTCAAGCTCCTACGAGCAGTACTTC.

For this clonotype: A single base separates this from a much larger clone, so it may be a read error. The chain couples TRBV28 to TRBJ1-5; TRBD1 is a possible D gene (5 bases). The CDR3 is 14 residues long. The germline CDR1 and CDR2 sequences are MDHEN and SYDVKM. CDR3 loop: CASSLPDRVGPPHF. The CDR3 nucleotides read TGTGCCAGCAGTCTCCCCGACCGTGTGGGGCCCCCGCATTTT.

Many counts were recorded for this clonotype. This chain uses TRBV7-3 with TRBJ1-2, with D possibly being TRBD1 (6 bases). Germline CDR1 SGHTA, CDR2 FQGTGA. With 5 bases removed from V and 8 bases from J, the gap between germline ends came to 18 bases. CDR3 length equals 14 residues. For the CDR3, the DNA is TGTGCCAGCAGCCCCGGACAGAGGGAGGGAGGCTACACCTTC. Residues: CASSPGQREGGYTF.

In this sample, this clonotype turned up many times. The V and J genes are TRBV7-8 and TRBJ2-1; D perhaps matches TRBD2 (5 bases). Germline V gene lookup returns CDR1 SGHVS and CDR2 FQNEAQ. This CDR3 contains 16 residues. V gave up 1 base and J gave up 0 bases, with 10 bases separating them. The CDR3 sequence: CASSLVASSSYNEQFF. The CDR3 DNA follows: TGTGCCAGCAGCTTAGTAGCGTCGAGCTCCTACAATGAGCAGTTCTTC.

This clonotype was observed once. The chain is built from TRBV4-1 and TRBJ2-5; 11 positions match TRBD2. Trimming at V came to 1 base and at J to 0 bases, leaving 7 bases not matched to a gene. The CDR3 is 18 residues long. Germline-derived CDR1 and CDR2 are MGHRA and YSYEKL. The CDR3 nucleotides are TGCGCCAGCAGCCAAGGACTAGCGGGAAATTCGTACCAAGAGACCCAGTACTTC. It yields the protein CASSQGLAGNSYQETQYF.

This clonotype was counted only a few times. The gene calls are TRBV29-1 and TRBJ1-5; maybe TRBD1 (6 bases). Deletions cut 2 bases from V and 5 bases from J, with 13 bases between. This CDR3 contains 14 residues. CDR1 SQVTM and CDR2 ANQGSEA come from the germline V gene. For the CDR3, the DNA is TGCAGCGTTGAAAAGATCTCAGGGGATCAGCCCCAGCATTTT. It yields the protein CSVEKISGDQPQHF.